This is a list of T cell receptor beta chains from one sample in a study of cytomegalovirus exposure and HLA in healthy donors. TCRdb's table, derived via immunoSEQ multiplex PCR, lists solely in-frame clones and lacks some. In all, the sample yields about 72,000 clones. The sequenced sample consisted of PBMCs. These receptor sequences come from a man aged 35-49 years in good health and CMV-seronegative. Each CDR3 is given with its conserved first and last residue. A D gene is named only where the DNA matches it firmly.

TRBJ2-7 - TRBV4-1 TGCGCCAGCAGCCAAGTCGGGGTAAAGAGTGAGCAGTACTTC CASSQVGVKSEQYF
TRBJ1-6 TRBD1 TRBV6-1 TGTGCCAGCAGGACAGGGGTCCCCTATAATTCACCCCTCCACTTT CASRTGVPYNSPLHF
TRBJ2-7 - TRBV11-2 TGTGCCAGCATCCCCAGCTATGCGGGTGGGTTCGACGAGCAGTACTTC CASIPSYAGGFDEQYF
TRBJ1-6 - TRBV30 TGTGCCTGGAAGGTGGGCAGCAATTCACCCCTCCACTTT CAWKVGSNSPLHF
TRBJ1-6 - TRBV6-1 TGTGCCAGCAGTGTGCAGGGGAATTCACCCCTCCACTTT CASSVQGNSPLHF
TRBJ2-3 - TRBV14 TGTGCCAGCAGCCAAATTCGAGGGAAGTACACAGATACGCAGTATTTT CASSQIRGKYTDTQYF
TRBJ1-2 TRBD1 TRBV6-5 TGTGCCAGCAGTTACCAGGGGGCGGGCGGCTACACCTTC CASSYQGAGGYTF
TRBJ2-4 - TRBV14 TGTGCCAGCAGCCACGTCGGAGCCAAAAACATTCAGTACTTC CASSHVGAKNIQYF
TRBJ1-1 - TRBV6-1 TGTGCCAGCAGTCAACAGAGGAACACTGAAGCTTTCTTT CASSQQRNTEAFF
TRBJ1-6 TRBD1 TRBV27 TGTGCCAGCAGTTTAAATAACCGGGACAGGGGTAATTCACCCCTCCACTTT CASSLNNRDRGNSPLHF
TRBJ2-7 TRBD1 TRBV19 TGTGCCAGTAGTTCCGGGACAGTCCTCTACGAGCAGTACTTC CASSSGTVLYEQYF
TRBJ1-6 TRBD1 TRBV2 TGTGCCAGCAGCGACTACAGGGGGGGGAATTCACCCCTCCACTTT CASSDYRGGNSPLHF
TRBJ2-2 - TRBV25-1 TGTGCCAGCAGTAGCGGTGCCGGGGAGCTGTTTTTT CASSSGAGELFF
TRBJ2-7 - TRBV29-1 TGCAGCGTTGAAAGGGCAGGGGCCTACGAGCAGTACTTC CSVERAGAYEQYF
TRBJ2-3 TRBD2 TRBV5-1 TGCGCCAGCAGCTTATTAGCGGGAACAGATACGCAGTATTTT CASSLLAGTDTQYF
TRBJ1-1 - TRBV28 TGTGCCAGCAGTCTAACACCCTGGGGACAAATGAACACTGAAGCTTTCTTT CASSLTPWGQMNTEAFF
TRBJ2-3 TRBD1 TRBV6-1 TGTGCCAGCAGTGAGTGGGGACAGTTGGACGATACGCAGTATTTT CASSEWGQLDDTQYF
TRBJ2-7 - TRBV4-1 TGCGCCAGCAGCCAAGATCGGGTCCGATACGAGCAGTACTTC CASSQDRVRYEQYF
TRBJ1-4 TRBD1 TRBV5-1 TGCGCCAGCTGTCAGTCAGGGGGACAAGGTGAAAAACTGTTTTTT CASCQSGGQGEKLFF
TRBJ2-3 - TRBV6-1 TGTGCCAGCAGTCCGGGACATAGGTACACAGATACGCAGTATTTT CASSPGHRYTDTQYF
TRBJ1-5 TRBD1 TRBV5-5 TGTGCCAGCAGCGCAGCTGCAGGGGGCATGGGTCAGCCCCAGCATTTT CASSAAAGGMGQPQHF
TRBJ1-1 - TRBV11-3 TGTGCCAGCAGCTCCACAGGTAACACTGAAGCTTTCTTT CASSSTGNTEAFF
TRBJ2-7 TRBD1 TRBV7-9 TGTGCCAGCAGCTCTCGGACAGGTGGGCAGTACTTC CASSSRTGGQYF
TRBJ1-1 TRBD1 TRBV5-4 TGTGCCAGCAGCTTGGGGACAGGGGTGAACACTGAAGCTTTCTTT CASSLGTGVNTEAFF
TRBJ1-3 - TRBV7-9 TGTGCCAGCAGCTTCGGGGGAAACACCATATATTTT CASSFGGNTIYF
TRBJ1-1 - TRBV5-4 TGTGCCAGCAGCTCGGGACAAAATATGAACACTGAAGCTTTCTTT CASSSGQNMNTEAFF
TRBJ2-5 TRBD1 TRBV6-1 TGTGCCAGCACCCCGGGACAGGCCGGAAAAGAGACCCAGTACTTC CASTPGQAGKETQYF
TRBJ1-5 - TRBV30 TGTGCCTGGAAGTATGGAGGTACCAATCAGCCCCAGCATTTT CAWKYGGTNQPQHF
TRBJ1-5 - TRBV10-3 TGTGCCATCAGTGAGTCGGGGCCAGGGGCAGGGCAGCCCCAGCATTTT CAISESGPGAGQPQHF
TRBJ2-2 - TRBV7-6 TGTGCCAGCAGCCTTGTCGGGGGAGGCACCGGGGAGCTGTTTTTT CASSLVGGGTGELFF
TRBJ1-6 - TRBV10-3 TGTGCCATCAGCCGGGGACAAAATTCACCCCTCCACTTT CAISRGQNSPLHF
TRBJ2-7 TRBD1 TRBV5-5 TGTGCCAGCAGCACAGCCGTGGGACAGGGTTTCGAGCAGTACTTC CASSTAVGQGFEQYF
TRBJ1-1 TRBD1 TRBV15 TGTGCCACCAGCAGAGAAGGAGGGTACAGGGGGGCTTTCTTT CATSREGGYRGAFF
TRBJ2-5 - TRBV28 TGTGCCAGCAGCCAGAACAGGGTTCAAGAGACCCAGTACTTC CASSQNRVQETQYF
TRBJ2-3 - TRBV19 TGTGCCAGTACGGAGGCGCCTAACACAGATACGCAGTATTTT CASTEAPNTDTQYF
TRBJ1-1 - TRBV2 TGTGCCAGCAGTGTTAGGACAGAGAACACTGAAGCTTTCTTT CASSVRTENTEAFF